This T cell receptor (beta chain) was sequenced for a study of T cells in Graves' hyperthyroidism and ophthalmopathy. The investigators amplified TCR beta CDR3 regions from RNA transcripts. When the TCR CDR3 underwent first-round RT-PCR, the HTBI primer set was used. Via MiXCR, TCRdb re-called the multiplex PCR reads, giving one row per CDR3 protein. The table shows 650,000 to 750,000 distinct CDR3 sequences, with around 15% occurring only once. This clonotype was seen repeatedly, ten times or more. This TCR derives from a woman aged 18-30 years with Graves' hyperthyroidism. Sequencing was done on a sample of blood.

This CDR3 is CASSFASGTGELFF. CDR3 in DNA: TGCGCCAGCAGCTTTGCTAGTGGGACCGGGGAGCTGTTTTTT. The J gene is TRBJ2-2, the V gene TRBV5-1; D is undetermined. CDR3 size: 14 residues. CDR1 and CDR2 (germline): SGHRS, YFSETQ. Trimming stripped 2 bases from V and 5 bases from J, with 10 bases between.